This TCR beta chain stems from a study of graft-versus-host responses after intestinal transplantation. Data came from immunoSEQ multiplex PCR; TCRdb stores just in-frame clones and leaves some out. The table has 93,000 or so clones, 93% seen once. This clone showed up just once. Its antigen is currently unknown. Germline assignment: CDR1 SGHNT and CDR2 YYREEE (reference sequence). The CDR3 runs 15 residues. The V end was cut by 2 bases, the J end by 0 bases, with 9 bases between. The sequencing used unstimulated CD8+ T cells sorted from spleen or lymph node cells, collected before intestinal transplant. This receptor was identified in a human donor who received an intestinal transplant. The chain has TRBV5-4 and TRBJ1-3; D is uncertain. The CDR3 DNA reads TGTGCCAGCAGCTTAATGGGGAGCTCTGGAAACACCATATATTTT. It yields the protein CASSLMGSSGNTIYF.